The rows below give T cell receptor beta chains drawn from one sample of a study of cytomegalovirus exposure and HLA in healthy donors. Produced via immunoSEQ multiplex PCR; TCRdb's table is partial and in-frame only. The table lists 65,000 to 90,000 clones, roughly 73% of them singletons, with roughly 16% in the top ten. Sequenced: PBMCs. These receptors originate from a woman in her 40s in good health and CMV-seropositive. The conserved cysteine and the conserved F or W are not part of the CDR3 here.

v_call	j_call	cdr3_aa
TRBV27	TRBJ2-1	ASSLFGTSVNNEQF
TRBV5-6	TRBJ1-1	ASSLFGTGCNTDDF
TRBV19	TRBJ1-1	ASSIRDRVVTEAF
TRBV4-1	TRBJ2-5	ASSQDAGAETQY
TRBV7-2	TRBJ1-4	ASSLTGGPRVTNEKLF
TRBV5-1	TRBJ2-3	ASSLETSGRGTDTQY
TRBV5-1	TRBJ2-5	ASSSGLAGTQETQY
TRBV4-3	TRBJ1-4	ASSHDRGREKLF
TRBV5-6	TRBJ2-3	ASSGGLLAGGTDTQY
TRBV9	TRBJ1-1	ASSANRGGTEAF
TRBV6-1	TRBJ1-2	ASSPSYGYT
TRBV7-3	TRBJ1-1	ASSPGPDRGTEAF
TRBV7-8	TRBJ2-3	ASSLAGVQPGGDTQY
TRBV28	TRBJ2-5	ASSLGGTPSQETQY
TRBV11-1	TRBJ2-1	ASSLEQGIYNEQF
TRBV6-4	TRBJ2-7	ASSETSGNFYEQY
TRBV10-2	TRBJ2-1	ASSDGGSYNEQF
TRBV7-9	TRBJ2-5	ASSLRVGSETQY
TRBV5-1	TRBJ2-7	ASSSEPGLAGGYEQY
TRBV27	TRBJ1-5	ASSSSQGQPQH
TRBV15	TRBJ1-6	ATSRARDSNSPLH
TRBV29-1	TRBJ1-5	SVGLGSGGTNQPQH
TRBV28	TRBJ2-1	ASSFAGSSYNEQF
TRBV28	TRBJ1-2	ASRKTGGGYT
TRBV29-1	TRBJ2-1	SVEVGRGPYNEQF
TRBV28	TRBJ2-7	ASRGAQSLYEQY
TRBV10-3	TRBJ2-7	AISDPGQGRAYEQY
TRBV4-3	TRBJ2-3	ASSTSGSTDTQY
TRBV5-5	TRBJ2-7	ASRDYRSSYEQY
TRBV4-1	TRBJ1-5	ASSQGRGGFGNQPQH
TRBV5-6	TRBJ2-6	ASSLLGGEGSGANVLT
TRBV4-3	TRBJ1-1	ASSHSYRGRRIFPEAF
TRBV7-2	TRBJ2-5	ASSRNRGRGGETQY
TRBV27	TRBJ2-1	ASWSGYNEQF
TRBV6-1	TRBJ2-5	ASSEVQGKTQY
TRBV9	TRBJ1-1	ASSIEGRGTEAF
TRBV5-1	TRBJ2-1	ASSLGGTSGVDEQF
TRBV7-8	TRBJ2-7	ASTLSVPNPYEQY
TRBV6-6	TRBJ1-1	ASSYSRGTMNTEAF
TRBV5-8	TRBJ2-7	ASSLRQGAYEQY
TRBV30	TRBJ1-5	ACGETQPQH
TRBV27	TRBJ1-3	ASSSVAGGGNTIY
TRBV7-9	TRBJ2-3	ASSFEMEPTDTQY
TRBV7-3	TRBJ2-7	ASSWTNGAYEQY
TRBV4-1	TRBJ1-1	ASSQDDRGNTEAF
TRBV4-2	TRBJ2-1	ASSPSRHNGSYNEQF
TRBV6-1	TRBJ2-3	ASSDQGTDTQY
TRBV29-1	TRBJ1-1	SVEGDSGRTEAF
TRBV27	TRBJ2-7	ASSLSRTYEQY
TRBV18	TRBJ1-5	ASSPGQPNQPQH
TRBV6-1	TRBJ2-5	ASSVQRTQETQY